This is a list of T cell receptor beta chains from one sample in a study of blood T cell repertoires in COVID-19. Method: immunoSEQ multiplex PCR; TCRdb's copy keeps in-frame clones and lacks some. The sample carries approximately 120,000 clones, around 80% recorded once. The specimen sequenced was peripheral blood. The receptors shown here come from a human donor in a cohort sampled during active or convalescent COVID-19. CDR3s include the opening cysteine and the closing phenylalanine or tryptophan. A D gene is named only where the DNA matches it firmly. The size entry is marked missing in some rows and otherwise reads once, few, many or a size class.

d_gene	abundance	v_gene	j_gene	CDR3aa	CDR3nt
-	-	TRBV6-5	TRBJ2-1	CASSKRNNEQFF	TGTGCCAGCAGTAAGCGGAACAATGAGCAGTTCTTC
-	-	TRBV19	TRBJ1-5	CASGLGLRNQPQHF	TGTGCCAGTGGCCTAGGCCTTCGCAATCAGCCCCAGCATTTT
TRBD1	-	TRBV19	TRBJ2-7	CASSMLGTGFYEQYF	TGTGCCAGTAGTATGCTGGGGACAGGGTTCTACGAGCAGTACTTC
-	-	TRBV11-3	TRBJ2-7	CASSLGGGTDFPYEQYF	TGTGCCAGCAGCTTAGGAGGGGGAACCGACTTTCCCTACGAGCAGTACTTC
-	-	TRBV14	TRBJ2-2	CASSNRVANTGELFF	TGTGCCAGCAGCAACAGGGTCGCGAACACCGGGGAGCTGTTTTTT
TRBD2	-	TRBV6-2/TRBV6-3	TRBJ2-1	CASSSQREGLSYNEQFF	TGTGCCAGCAGTTCCCAGCGGGAGGGCCTCAGCTACAATGAGCAGTTCTTC
-	-	TRBV9	TRBJ2-5	CASSVVAGSETQYF	TGTGCCAGCAGCGTAGTGGCAGGGTCAGAGACCCAGTACTTC
-	few	TRBV6-1	TRBJ2-1	CASSEFLGGPYNEQFF	TGTGCCAGCAGTGAATTCCTCGGGGGGCCCTACAATGAGCAGTTCTTC
-	-	TRBV5-1	TRBJ2-1	CASKEERENYNEQFF	TGCGCCAGCAAGGAGGAACGGGAGAATTACAATGAGCAGTTCTTC
TRBD1	-	TRBV2	TRBJ1-2	CASSPDRVYGYTF	TGTGCCAGCAGTCCTGACAGGGTCTATGGCTACACCTTC
-	-	TRBV29-1	TRBJ2-5	CSVRRAVGTQYF	TGCAGCGTCAGGAGGGCTGTAGGGACCCAGTACTTC
TRBD2	-	TRBV7-6	TRBJ2-2	CASSLMAGGLNTGELFF	TGTGCCAGCAGCTTAATGGCGGGGGGGCTTAACACCGGGGAGCTGTTTTTT
TRBD1	few	TRBV6-6	TRBJ1-2	CASSVLQGDGYTF	TGTGCCAGCAGTGTCTTACAGGGGGATGGCTACACCTTC
TRBD1	-	TRBV28	TRBJ1-5	CASSLYGRGNSNQPQHF	TGTGCCAGCAGTTTATATGGCAGGGGGAATAGCAATCAGCCCCAGCATTTT
-	-	TRBV4-3	TRBJ2-7	CASSQDLGAYEQYF	TGCGCCAGCAGCCAAGATCTGGGCGCCTACGAGCAGTACTTC
-	-	TRBV9	TRBJ2-7	CASSVGVSSYEQYF	TGTGCCAGCAGCGTAGGCGTCTCTTCCTACGAGCAGTACTTC
-	-	TRBV12-5	TRBJ2-1	CASVRGPTPYNEQFF	TGTGCTAGTGTGCGGGGCCCGACTCCCTACAATGAGCAGTTCTTC
-	-	TRBV5-6	TRBJ1-6	CASSLARGGSPLHF	TGTGCCAGCAGCTTGGCACGGGGGGGTTCACCCCTCCACTTT
TRBD1	-	TRBV28	TRBJ2-5	CTSCDRVETQYF	TGTACCAGCTGTGACAGGGTAGAGACCCAGTACTTC
-	-	TRBV7-2	TRBJ2-7	CASSSLSYEQYF	TGTGCCAGCAGCTCCCTCTCCTACGAGCAGTACTTC
TRBD1	-	TRBV7-8	TRBJ1-2	CASLGELTGGGRFDYGYTF	TGTGCCAGCCTTGGAGAACTAACAGGGGGCGGAAGATTTGACTATGGCTACACCTTC
TRBD2	-	TRBV6-5	TRBJ2-3	CASRGLAVNTDTQYF	TGTGCCAGCAGGGGACTAGCGGTCAACACAGATACGCAGTATTTT
-	-	TRBV9	TRBJ2-1	CASSIQGIPYNEQFF	TGTGCCAGCAGCATCCAGGGGATCCCCTACAATGAGCAGTTCTTC
-	-	TRBV18	TRBJ1-5	CASSPLGAMGGSNQPQHF	TGTGCCAGCTCACCACTTGGGGCGATGGGCGGTAGCAATCAGCCCCAGCATTTT
-	-	TRBV4-1	TRBJ1-2	CASSQGGGSLGYTF	TGCGCCAGCAGCCAAGGAGGCGGTTCTCTTGGCTACACCTTC
TRBD1	-	TRBV5-1	TRBJ1-1	CASSLVRDRRNTEAFF	TGCGCCAGCAGCTTGGTCCGGGACAGGAGGAACACTGAAGCTTTCTTT
TRBD1	-	TRBV9	TRBJ1-2	CASSAQGAYYGYTF	TGTGCCAGCAGCGCCCAGGGGGCGTATTATGGCTACACCTTC
TRBD1	-	TRBV5-1	TRBJ1-2	CASSLTGANYGYTF	TGCGCCAGCAGCCTTACAGGGGCTAACTATGGCTACACCTTC
TRBD1	-	TRBV4-2	TRBJ1-2	CASSQTGVRYGYTF	TGTGCCAGCAGCCAAACAGGGGTACGCTATGGCTACACCTTC
-	-	TRBV7-8	TRBJ2-3	CASSLVTGHGTDTQYF	TGTGCCAGCAGCCTAGTAACGGGACACGGCACAGATACGCAGTATTTT
-	once	TRBV5-5	TRBJ2-3	CASIPGASTDTQYF	TGTGCCAGCATACCTGGGGCTAGCACAGATACGCAGTATTTT
TRBD2	-	TRBV4-1	TRBJ2-3	CASSRLAGGPPDTQYF	TGCGCCAGCAGCCGGCTAGCGGGGGGGCCTCCAGATACGCAGTATTTT
TRBD2	once	TRBV11-3	TRBJ2-1	CASSPGGDYNEQFF	TGTGCCAGCAGCCCCGGGGGGGACTACAATGAGCAGTTCTTC
-	-	TRBV27	TRBJ2-2	CASFGRQGGTGELFF	TGTGCCAGCTTCGGTAGGCAGGGGGGCACCGGGGAGCTGTTTTTT
-	-	TRBV9	TRBJ1-6	CASSVADSHTRKGNSPLHF	TGTGCCAGCAGCGTAGCTGACAGCCACACCCGTAAAGGTAATTCACCCCTCCACTTT
-	-	TRBV4-2	TRBJ2-5	CASSQVPSMYQETQYF	TGTGCCAGCAGCCAAGTTCCTAGCATGTACCAAGAGACCCAGTACTTC
-	-	TRBV6-6	TRBJ1-2	CASSYYRGFYTF	TGTGCCAGCAGTTACTACAGAGGGTTCTACACCTTC
TRBD1	-	TRBV5-6	TRBJ2-7	CASSLEVGGRGNQQYF	TGTGCCAGCAGCTTGGAAGTTGGTGGCAGGGGGAACCAGCAGTACTTC
TRBD1	-	TRBV15	TRBJ2-1	CATSTRTGYSAEQFF	TGTGCCACCAGCACAAGGACAGGGTATTCAGCGGAGCAGTTCTTC
TRBD1	-	TRBV6-2/TRBV6-3	TRBJ2-2	CASSRQGMNTGELFF	TGTGCCAGCAGCAGACAGGGAATGAACACCGGGGAGCTGTTTTTT
TRBD1	-	TRBV9	TRBJ2-5	CASSGGTVETQYF	TGTGCCAGCAGCGGGGGGACAGTAGAGACCCAGTACTTC
-	-	TRBV15	TRBJ2-3	CATSSQGMSTDTQYF	TGTGCCACCAGCAGCCAGGGGATGAGCACAGATACGCAGTATTTT
TRBD1	-	TRBV6-1	TRBJ1-5	CASSEGTGFGNQPQHF	TGTGCCAGCAGTGAAGGGACAGGGTTTGGCAATCAGCCCCAGCATTTT
TRBD1	once	TRBV6-2/TRBV6-3	TRBJ1-2	CASSFGGFDRGPYGYTF	TGTGCCAGCAGTTTCGGAGGGTTTGACAGGGGGCCATATGGCTACACCTTC
-	-	TRBV28	TRBJ1-2	CASSQGLGGYGYTF	TGTGCCAGCAGTCAGGGCCTTGGCGGTTATGGCTACACCTTC
TRBD1	-	TRBV24-1	TRBJ2-7	CATSTGGSVSYEQYF	TGTGCCACCAGCACAGGGGGCTCCGTGTCCTACGAGCAGTACTTC
TRBD1	-	TRBV6-5	TRBJ1-1	CASSIGDRGRTEAFF	TGTGCCAGCAGTATAGGGGACAGGGGGCGAACTGAAGCTTTCTTT
TRBD1	-	TRBV5-6	TRBJ1-6	CASSSDRGHPYNSPLHF	TGTGCCAGCAGCTCGGACAGGGGCCACCCTTATAATTCACCCCTCCACTTT
TRBD2	-	TRBV2	TRBJ2-5	CASSPGGQTQYF	TGTGCCAGCAGCCCGGGAGGGCAGACCCAGTACTTC
TRBD1	-	TRBV5-8	TRBJ2-2	CASRPTGLGTGELFF	TGTGCCAGCAGACCGACAGGGTTAGGCACCGGGGAGCTGTTTTTT
-	-	TRBV7-9	TRBJ2-2	CASSRTDSNTGELFF	TGTGCCAGCAGCCGGACGGACTCGAACACCGGGGAGCTGTTTTTT
-	-	TRBV27	TRBJ2-2	CASRDSVGGELFF	TGTGCCAGCAGGGATAGCGTGGGCGGGGAGCTGTTTTTT
-	-	TRBV6-1	TRBJ1-5	CASSEHNQPQHF	TGTGCCAGCAGTGAACACAATCAGCCCCAGCATTTT
TRBD2	-	TRBV25-1	TRBJ2-1	CASMGGGGVRNEQFF	TGTGCCAGCATGGGCGGGGGAGGCGTTAGGAATGAGCAGTTCTTC
-	-	TRBV12-3/TRBV12-4	TRBJ1-2	CASSQTANYGYTF	TGTGCCAGCAGCCAGACAGCTAACTATGGCTACACCTTC
TRBD1	-	TRBV5-5	TRBJ2-5	CASSKGTGSPETQYF	TGTGCCAGCAGCAAAGGGACAGGGAGCCCAGAGACCCAGTACTTC